Each of the 23 T cell receptor beta chains below was sequenced from the same sample in a study of T cells after yellow fever vaccination. TCRdb redid the calling of the 5' RACE reads with MiXCR, one entry per CDR3 protein. The sample shows tens of thousands of distinct CDR3 sequences, about 14% of them seen only once. The specimen was CD8+ T cells not binding an NS4B(214-222) dextramer, sorted from PBMCs, collected 21 days after the first yellow fever vaccination. Receptors were obtained from a man younger than 35 who received the YFV17D yellow fever vaccine.

This clonotype was detected a few times. The chain has TRBV5-6 and TRBJ1-5; no firm D call. Trimming took off 0 bases at V and 4 bases at J, with 8 bases between the two ends. From germline, CDR1 is SGHDT and CDR2 YYEEEE. This CDR3 region has 14 residues. The CDR3 sequence is CASSLASNNQPQHF. The CDR3 nucleotides are TGTGCCAGCAGCTTGGCGTCAAATAATCAGCCCCAGCATTTT.

The table lists this clonotype with a few counts. J is TRBJ2-6 and V is TRBV29-1; no clear D. In germline, CDR1 is SQVTM, CDR2 ANQGSEA. Trimming took off 5 bases at V and 1 base at J, with 9 bases between the two ends. This CDR3 spans 14 amino acids. CDR3 sequence: CSVRAGSGANVLTF. CDR3 nucleotides: TGCAGCGTTCGGGCCGGGTCTGGGGCCAACGTCCTGACTTTC.

This clonotype was seen only a few times. The V and J genes are TRBV20-1 and TRBJ2-3, with 7 bases fitting TRBD2. The CDR3 loop spans 13 amino acids. Germline trimming cut 0 bases from V and 5 bases from J; bases unmatched to any gene: 2. Germline V gene data show CDR1 as DFQATT and CDR2 as SNEGSKA (reference sequence). The CDR3, as DNA: TGCAGTGCTAGAGATGGGGAGGGAGATACGCAGTATTTT. Residues: CSARDGEGDTQYF.

J is TRBJ2-7 and V is TRBV20-1; D gene ambiguous. This CDR3 is built from 14 residues. From germline, CDR1 is DFQATT and CDR2 SNEGSKA (reference sequence). Trimming removed 3 bases from V and 0 bases from J, with 12 bases in between. CDR3 protein: CSASGRSRSYEQYF. The CDR3 DNA sequence: TGCAGTGCTAGCGGCCGGTCCCGCTCCTACGAGCAGTACTTC.

This clonotype came up a few times. The chain couples TRBV4-3 to TRBJ1-5; D unclear. Germline assignment: CDR1 LGHNA and CDR2 YSLEER. Trimming removed 4 bases at V and 6 bases at J, with 10 bases between. This CDR3 is built from 13 residues. The CDR3 region is CASSRKKGQPQHF. Here the CDR3 DNA reads TGCGCCAGCAGCCGGAAAAAGGGTCAGCCCCAGCATTTT.

Only a few counts were recorded for this clonotype. The V and J genes are TRBV20-1 and TRBJ2-1; 9 bases are shared with TRBD2. The V and J ends lost 1 base and 7 bases, in that order; junction bases with no gene match: 8. Germline CDR1 and CDR2: DFQATT and SNEGSKA (reference sequence). The CDR3 loop spans 15 amino acids. In nucleotides, the CDR3 is TGCAGTGCTAGAGGGTTAGCGGGGGTCTTGAATGAGCAGTTCTTC. It translates to CSARGLAGVLNEQFF.

The rearrangement joins TRBV4-1 to TRBJ1-5; 9 bases agree with TRBD1. The CDR3 runs to 14 residues. The junction had 2 bases not matched to a gene; V was cut back by 4 bases and J by 4 bases. The germline V gene encodes CDR1 MGHRA and CDR2 YSYEKL. CDR3 sequence (DNA): TGCGCCAGCAGCCCGGGGACAGGGAATCAGCCCCAGCATTTT. Residues: CASSPGTGNQPQHF.

This chain links TRBV27 with TRBJ2-6; unclear D gene. The CDR3 extends over 12 amino acids. V was clipped by 3 bases and J by 3 bases, with 0 bases between them. Germline-derived CDR1 and CDR2 are MNHEY and SMNVEV (reference sequence). The CDR3 region is CASSFGANVLTF. The CDR3 nucleotides read TGTGCCAGCAGTTTTGGGGCCAACGTCCTGACTTTC. The full variable domain, with the rest looked up from reference TRBV27 and TRBJ2-6, is EAQVTQNPRYLITVTGKKLTVTCSQNMNHEYMSWYRQDPGLGLRQIYYSMNVEVTDKGDVPEGYKVSRKEKRNFPLILESPSPNQTSLYFCASSFGANVLTFGAGSRLTVL.

This clonotype occurred a few times. This sequence joins TRBV12-3 or TRBV12-4 and TRBJ2-1; D remains unclear. V shed 5 bases and J shed 8 bases, with 10 bases lying between them. CDR3 length equals 12 residues. The CDR3 protein is CASSGNFDEQFF. The CDR3 nucleotides are TGTGCCAGCAGTGGGAATTTCGATGAGCAGTTCTTC.

The J gene is TRBJ1-5, the V gene TRBV30; D unresolved. CDR1 is GTSNPN and CDR2 is SVGIG in the germline V gene (reference sequence). CDR3 length equals 13 residues. Trimming took 3 bases from V and 9 from J, leaving 15 bases between them. The CDR3 DNA reads as TGTGCCTGGAGCGCAGGCCCGTGGCGGCCCCAGCATTTT. It translates to CAWSAGPWRPQHF.

At least ten counts were recorded for this clonotype. The chain employs TRBV4-3 and TRBJ2-3; D tentatively reads TRBD1 or TRBD2 (5 bases each). This CDR3 contains 16 residues. CDR1 and CDR2 from the germline V gene are LGHNA and YSLEER. V gave up 3 bases and J gave up 0 bases, with 13 bases separating them. The CDR3 sequence: CASSQSGTASTDTQYF. As DNA, the CDR3 is TGCGCCAGCAGCCAGTCCGGGACGGCAAGCACAGATACGCAGTATTTT.

The V call is TRBV29-1, the J call TRBJ2-2; the match to TRBD2 covers 7 bases. The trim removed 7 bases at V and 1 base at J, leaving 9 bases unmatched. The CDR3 consists of 15 residues. Germline V CDR1 and CDR2: SQVTM, ANQGSEA. The CDR3 bases are TGCAGCGCGGGGGGAGCAGGGATGAACACCGGGGAGCTGTTTTTT. It translates to CSAGGAGMNTGELFF.

V usage is TRBV7-2 and J usage is TRBJ2-2, with TRBD1 matching over 7 bases. V dropped 5 bases and J dropped 5; count of bases not matched to a gene: 2. The CDR3 loop spans 13 amino acids. The germline V gene has CDR1 SGHTA and CDR2 FQGNSA. CDR3 bases: TGTGCCAGCAGCGACAGGGTAACCGGGGAGCTGTTTTTT. Its protein product is CASSDRVTGELFF.

This clonotype was observed a few times. CDR3 nucleotide sequence: TGTGCCAGCAGTTTAAGCCCCTGGGAAGAGACCCAGTACTTC. Translating it yields CASSLSPWEETQYF. This chain connects TRBV12-3 or TRBV12-4 to TRBJ2-5; D is ambiguous. CDR3 length: 14 residues. V gave up 2 bases and J gave up 3 bases, with 10 bases separating them.

The rearrangement links TRBV5-4 to TRBJ2-3; D is ambiguous. V was shortened by 2 bases and J by 6 bases, with 10 bases between the two germline ends. The CDR3 has 13 residues. Germline V lookup: CDR1 SGHNT, CDR2 YYREEE (reference sequence). The DNA of the CDR3 is TGTGCCAGCAGCTTAGAAAATAGGGATACGCAGTATTTT. This sequence encodes CASSLENRDTQYF.

The rearrangement joins TRBV6-5 to TRBJ1-2; the match to TRBD1 covers 11 bases. This CDR3 is built from 15 residues. The V segment lost 4 bases and the J segment 4 bases; nucleotides outside the gene matches: 5. Germline V gives CDR1 MNHEY, CDR2 SVGAGI. CDR3 region: CASSSVDRGLYGYTF. CDR3 coding DNA: TGTGCCAGCAGTTCCGTGGACAGGGGGCTCTATGGCTACACCTTC.

This chain connects TRBV6-6 to TRBJ1-2; no clear D gene. V lost 5 bases and J 7 bases, leaving 14 bases between the germline ends. Germline CDR1 and CDR2: MNHNY and SVGAGI (reference sequence). This CDR3 comprises 13 residues. CDR3 sequence reads: CASSPTLRSGYTF. The CDR3 coding sequence is TGTGCCAGCAGTCCGACCCTTCGGAGTGGCTACACCTTC.

The gene calls are TRBV5-6 and TRBJ2-3; the match to TRBD2 covers 10 bases. The CDR3 contains 16 residues. Germline assignment: CDR1 SGHDT and CDR2 YYEEEE. The junction had 4 bases not matched to a gene; V was cut back by 1 base and J by 2 bases. This CDR3 is CASSLSSGGYTDTQYF. The CDR3 nucleotides are TGTGCCAGCAGCTTGTCTAGCGGGGGATACACAGATACGCAGTATTTT.

This clonotype appeared a few times. V usage is TRBV20-1 and J usage is TRBJ2-1, with D perhaps TRBD1 (6 bases). The germline V gene has CDR1 DFQATT and CDR2 SNEGSKA (reference sequence). This CDR3 is 16 amino acids long. V lost 0 bases to trimming and J lost 0 bases, with 12 bases between them. The chain's CDR3 is CSAREGRTDSYNEQFF. The CDR3 coding sequence is TGCAGTGCTAGAGAGGGAAGGACAGACTCCTACAATGAGCAGTTCTTC.

The rearrangement joins TRBV7-2 to TRBJ1-1; D not resolved. V lost 3 bases to trimming and J lost 4 bases, with 6 bases between them. Germline V gene data show CDR1 as SGHTA and CDR2 as FQGNSA. The CDR3 spans 12 residues. The CDR3 DNA reads as TGTGCCAGCAGCTTTCTTACCACTGAAGCTTTCTTT. Its translation is CASSFLTTEAFF.

There are a few counts of this clonotype. J is TRBJ2-1 and V is TRBV20-1; the match to TRBD1 covers 8 bases. There are 16 residues in the CDR3. V shed 1 base and J 5 bases; nucleotides not matched to a gene: 10. CDR1 DFQATT and CDR2 SNEGSKA come from the germline V gene (reference sequence). Here the CDR3 DNA reads TGCAGTGCTAGAGGCTCCCGAGACAGGGGAAACAATGAGCAGTTCTTC. This gives the protein CSARGSRDRGNNEQFF.

This chain links TRBV7-6 with TRBJ2-3; TRBD1 aligns across 7 bases. Unmatched junction bases numbered 3, after V lost 0 bases and J lost 0 bases. The CDR3 totals 16 residues. Germline V lookup: CDR1 SGHVS, CDR2 FNYEAQ. CDR3 coding DNA: TGTGCCAGCAGCTTAGCAGGGGGCACGAGCACAGATACGCAGTATTTT. This codes for CASSLAGGTSTDTQYF.

The rearrangement joins TRBV10-2 to TRBJ2-1; D possibly corresponds to TRBD2 (6 bases). The germline V and J ends were trimmed by 5 bases and 3 bases, with 14 bases remaining between them. The CDR3 is 15 amino acids. Per germline, CDR1 WSHSY and CDR2 SAAADI. The CDR3 region is CASSLSVRDYNEQFF. The CDR3 bases are TGCGCCAGCAGTCTCAGCGTGCGGGACTACAATGAGCAGTTCTTC.